The rows below give T cell receptor beta chains drawn from one sample of a study of naive and memory T cell subsets. TCRdb used MiXCR to reprocess the UMI-ligation and nested PCR reads, holding one entry per CDR3 protein. The data hold around 140,000 distinct CDR3 sequences, with about 23% observed a single time. The sequenced material came from naive CD4+ T cells from blood. Every receptor here comes from a human donor in good health. Each CDR3 is given with its conserved first and last residue. Fields, in order: V gene, clone size, J gene, CDR3 protein. Clone size, where shown, is once, few, many, or a class for clones that have expanded.

V: TRBV20-1
size: -
J: TRBJ2-3
CDR3: CSASSASDTQYF

V: TRBV27
size: few
J: TRBJ2-7
CDR3: CASSFRQPSDEQYF

V: TRBV6-5
size: -
J: TRBJ1-1
CDR3: CASRPQFGQGRACRTEAFF

V: TRBV30
size: -
J: TRBJ2-7
CDR3: CAWSVLLGTGGFYEQYF

V: TRBV29-1
size: -
J: TRBJ1-2
CDR3: CSVEAREYGYTF

V: TRBV11-2
size: -
J: TRBJ2-1
CDR3: CASSIRNGLYNEQFF

V: TRBV4-1
size: few
J: TRBJ2-3
CDR3: CASSQLGLRDTQYF

V: TRBV2
size: few
J: TRBJ1-2
CDR3: CATSSGFLRGYTF

V: TRBV9
size: -
J: TRBJ2-3
CDR3: CASSVEARQDYTDTQYF

V: TRBV5-1
size: -
J: TRBJ2-7
CDR3: CASSSNRDRVHEQYF

V: TRBV3-1
size: many
J: TRBJ2-1
CDR3: CASSWDSYNEQFF

V: TRBV3-1
size: few
J: TRBJ2-3
CDR3: CASSPRLAVLTDTQYF

V: TRBV3-1
size: few
J: TRBJ1-5
CDR3: CASSQGARVTQPQHF

V: TRBV20-1
size: -
J: TRBJ1-6
CDR3: CSARERGTNNSPLHF

V: TRBV6-6
size: many
J: TRBJ2-1
CDR3: CASSLAGGYYNEQFF

V: TRBV28
size: many
J: TRBJ2-3
CDR3: CASSTDRGRNTQYF

V: TRBV6-6
size: few
J: TRBJ2-3
CDR3: CASSYSKGSTDTQYF

V: TRBV20-1
size: -
J: TRBJ1-5
CDR3: CSARRSNQPQHF

V: TRBV6-2/TRBV6-3
size: few
J: TRBJ2-4
CDR3: CASKDRDRLAKNIQYF

V: TRBV24-1
size: -
J: TRBJ2-2
CDR3: CATSDSKRELFF

V: TRBV19
size: -
J: TRBJ2-3
CDR3: CASKVAGADTQYF

V: TRBV30
size: few
J: TRBJ1-1
CDR3: CAWSLQGVAEAFF

V: TRBV20-1
size: few
J: TRBJ2-3
CDR3: CSARGQGAGTDTQYF

V: TRBV7-2
size: -
J: TRBJ2-2
CDR3: CASSLGTSVRTGELFF

V: TRBV6-2/TRBV6-3
size: -
J: TRBJ2-5
CDR3: CASSYPLEVAGEETQYF

V: TRBV6-6
size: few
J: TRBJ1-2
CDR3: CASSRDRDYGYTF

V: TRBV7-2
size: -
J: TRBJ2-3
CDR3: CATQRVGDTQYF

V: TRBV15
size: few
J: TRBJ1-1
CDR3: CATSSQQGALAEAFF

V: TRBV6-2/TRBV6-3
size: -
J: TRBJ1-2
CDR3: CASSRLSPRDYGYTF

V: TRBV6-1
size: -
J: TRBJ1-6
CDR3: CASGDGQGFYSPLHF

V: TRBV5-1
size: -
J: TRBJ2-7
CDR3: CASSPDTSGRSYEQYF

V: TRBV18
size: few
J: TRBJ1-6
CDR3: CASSRVRESDNSPLHF

V: TRBV4-3
size: few
J: TRBJ2-7
CDR3: CASSADRDYEQYF

V: TRBV29-1
size: -
J: TRBJ2-1
CDR3: CSVSPRLHNEQFF

V: TRBV10-3
size: many
J: TRBJ2-7
CDR3: CAISPVPSYEQYF

V: TRBV29-1
size: -
J: TRBJ2-7
CDR3: CSGAHYYEQYF

V: TRBV6-6
size: few
J: TRBJ2-7
CDR3: CASRTSAGLYEQYF

V: TRBV18
size: -
J: TRBJ2-7
CDR3: CASSPRGTYEQYF

V: TRBV6-2/TRBV6-3
size: -
J: TRBJ2-7
CDR3: CASSYSDRAEYEQYF

V: TRBV14
size: -
J: TRBJ2-6
CDR3: CASSQEGRGLSSGANVLTF

V: TRBV19
size: -
J: TRBJ2-1
CDR3: CASSISLTWGTWGRTYNEQFF

V: TRBV6-5
size: many
J: TRBJ1-4
CDR3: CASSYLPATNEKLFF

V: TRBV28
size: -
J: TRBJ1-5
CDR3: CASSLWRNQPQHF

V: TRBV6-5
size: few
J: TRBJ2-7
CDR3: CASRRGYEQYF

V: TRBV5-8
size: few
J: TRBJ2-7
CDR3: CASSLAYQLANYEQYF

V: TRBV4-3
size: few
J: TRBJ1-5
CDR3: CASSQGWDQPQHF

V: TRBV15
size: many
J: TRBJ1-2
CDR3: CATSRGLAANYGYTF

V: TRBV6-2/TRBV6-3
size: few
J: TRBJ2-2
CDR3: CASTHPLVNTGELFF

V: TRBV2
size: once
J: TRBJ2-1
CDR3: CVSSSGGGREQFF

V: TRBV6-2/TRBV6-3
size: few
J: TRBJ2-3
CDR3: CASSPGLAGVTDTQYF